A single sample is the source of the 5 T cell receptor beta chains below, sequenced in a study of blood T cell repertoires in COVID-19. The table came from immunoSEQ multiplex PCR; TCRdb's copy has only in-frame clones and leaves some out. Here the sample spans 150,000 to 200,000 clones, around 81% being singletons. Sequencing was carried out using peripheral blood. These receptors were collected from a human donor with acute or convalescent COVID-19. The donor label of this sample is uncertain.

The rearrangement links TRBV6-5 to TRBJ1-5, with TRBD1 as a possible D gene (6 bases). The CDR3 totals 15 residues. Germline lookup yields CDR1 MNHEY and CDR2 SVGAGI. The V end lost 6 bases, the J end lost 7 bases, and 19 bases lay between the germline ends. The CDR3 nucleotides are TGTGCCAGCAGCTTCTTGGGAGGGCAGGGGCAGCCCCAGCATTTT. Translated: CASSFLGGQGQPQHF.

DNA of the CDR3: TGTGCCAGCAGCTTAGACCCCTCCCGCGGGGTTAATTCACCCCTCCACTTT. Translating it yields CASSLDPSRGVNSPLHF. The J gene is TRBJ1-6, the V gene TRBV7-9; D unresolved. Trimming stripped 1 base from V and 6 bases from J, with 16 bases between. Germline CDR1 SEHNR, CDR2 FQNEAQ (reference sequence). CDR3 size: 17 residues.

The rearrangement uses TRBV15 and TRBJ2-7; no clear D. V gave up 4 bases and J gave up 0 bases, with 13 bases separating them. The germline V gene has CDR1 LNHNV and CDR2 YYDKDF (reference sequence). The CDR3 covers 15 residues. The CDR3 loop is CATSTYTNPSYEQYF. The CDR3 DNA is TGTGCCACCAGCACATACACGAACCCCTCCTACGAGCAGTACTTC. The full variable domain, completed using reference TRBV15 and TRBJ2-7, is DAMVIQNPRYQVTQFGKPVTLSCSQTLNHNVMYWYQQKSSQAPKLLFHYYDKDFNNEADTPDNFQSRRPNTSFCFLDIRSPGLGDTAMYLCATSTYTNPSYEQYFGPGTRLTVT.

This chain joins TRBV2 and TRBJ2-5; TRBD2 is a possible D gene (5 bases). Trimming removed 4 bases at V and 9 bases at J, with 12 bases between. Germline values: CDR1 SNHLY, CDR2 FYNNEI. The CDR3 has 12 residues. The CDR3 sequence is CASSASSSAQYF. The DNA for the CDR3 is TGTGCCAGCAGTGCGTCTAGCTCTGCCCAGTACTTC.

A single count supports this clone. The chain couples TRBV27 to TRBJ2-3; no firm D call. With 4 bases removed from V and 1 base from J, the gap between germline ends came to 12 bases. The CDR3 loop spans 15 amino acids. The V gene's germline CDR1 is MNHEY and CDR2 SMNVEV (reference sequence). The CDR3 loop is CASSSLDIRTDTQYF. CDR3 coding DNA: TGTGCCAGCAGTTCCCTAGATATCCGCACAGATACGCAGTATTTT.